This is a list of T cell receptor beta chains from one sample in a study of shared clonotypes between healthy human individuals. Clones were sequenced by immunoSEQ multiplex PCR, and TCRdb holds only the in-frame ones, with some missing. The profile shows fewer than 550,000 clones, 60% to 80% of them singletons. Sequences were obtained from PBMCs. The receptors stem from a woman in her forties in good health. Some clones in this sample may be carry-over from other donors' samples. CDR3s include the opening cysteine and the closing phenylalanine or tryptophan. The D gene is left open where the match is weak. For some rows the clone size is stated as once, few or many, or as a class when expanded; others skip it.

D gene: -
V gene: TRBV11-3
J gene: TRBJ1-2
clone size: -
CDR3 protein: CASSLDGSNYGYTF
CDR3 DNA: TGTGCCAGCAGCTTAGACGGTTCTAACTATGGCTACACCTTC

D gene: -
V gene: TRBV11-2
J gene: TRBJ2-7
clone size: few
CDR3 protein: CASSSPGAGGRYF
CDR3 DNA: TGTGCCAGCAGCTCCCCTGGAGCTGGGGGCCGGTACTTC

D gene: -
V gene: TRBV11-2
J gene: TRBJ2-7
clone size: -
CDR3 protein: CASSLAVSTYEQYF
CDR3 DNA: TGTGCCAGCAGCTTAGCGGTGTCGACCTACGAGCAGTACTTC

D gene: -
V gene: TRBV5-1
J gene: TRBJ2-5
clone size: -
CDR3 protein: CASSTWTDDQETQYF
CDR3 DNA: TGCGCCAGCAGCACCTGGACAGACGACCAAGAGACCCAGTACTTC

D gene: TRBD1
V gene: TRBV7-2
J gene: TRBJ1-1
clone size: -
CDR3 protein: CASSLVGQGEAEAFF
CDR3 DNA: TGTGCCAGCAGCTTAGTCGGTCAGGGGGAGGCTGAAGCTTTCTTT

D gene: -
V gene: TRBV5-4
J gene: TRBJ1-1
clone size: -
CDR3 protein: CASSSGSDYTEAFF
CDR3 DNA: TGTGCCAGCAGCTCGGGGTCCGATTACACTGAAGCGTTCTTT

D gene: -
V gene: TRBV7-9
J gene: TRBJ2-6
clone size: few
CDR3 protein: CASSLAGSGANVLTF
CDR3 DNA: TGTGCCAGCAGCTTAGCGGGTTCTGGGGCCAACGTCCTGACTTTC

D gene: TRBD1
V gene: TRBV5-1
J gene: TRBJ1-2
clone size: -
CDR3 protein: CASKIMTGDNYGYTF
CDR3 DNA: TGCGCCAGCAAGATTATGACAGGGGACAACTATGGCTACACCTTC

D gene: -
V gene: TRBV14
J gene: TRBJ2-1
clone size: once
CDR3 protein: CASSLVAGSSYNEQFF
CDR3 DNA: TGTGCCAGCAGCCTTGTCGCCGGGAGCTCCTACAATGAGCAGTTCTTC

D gene: -
V gene: TRBV18
J gene: TRBJ1-1
clone size: -
CDR3 protein: CASSSSGTAVSDTEAFF
CDR3 DNA: TGTGCCAGCTCATCCTCCGGGACCGCGGTTTCGGACACTGAAGCTTTCTTT

D gene: -
V gene: TRBV27
J gene: TRBJ2-7
clone size: few
CDR3 protein: CASSPQGRASYEQYF
CDR3 DNA: TGTGCCAGCAGTCCCCAGGGGCGGGCCAGCTACGAGCAGTACTTC

D gene: -
V gene: TRBV4-3
J gene: TRBJ2-6
clone size: -
CDR3 protein: CASSQVPGGGANVPTF
CDR3 DNA: TGCGCCAGCAGCCAAGTCCCCGGCGGTGGGGCCAACGTCCCGACTTTC

D gene: TRBD1
V gene: TRBV7-2
J gene: TRBJ1-5
clone size: -
CDR3 protein: CASRPQGFGNQPQHF
CDR3 DNA: TGTGCCAGCAGACCACAGGGGTTCGGGAATCAGCCCCAGCATTTT

D gene: -
V gene: TRBV18
J gene: TRBJ1-1
clone size: few
CDR3 protein: CASSPPIGGWGTEAFF
CDR3 DNA: TGTGCCAGCTCACCACCGATCGGGGGTTGGGGCACTGAAGCTTTCTTT

D gene: -
V gene: TRBV28
J gene: TRBJ1-1
clone size: -
CDR3 protein: CASSPPGGTMNTEAFF
CDR3 DNA: TGTGCCAGCAGTCCCCCGGGCGGGACCATGAACACTGAAGCTTTCTTT

D gene: -
V gene: TRBV7-7
J gene: TRBJ2-7
clone size: once
CDR3 protein: CASSRGRYEQYF
CDR3 DNA: TGTGCTAGCAGCAGAGGACGTTACGAGCAGTACTTC

D gene: TRBD2
V gene: TRBV4-2
J gene: TRBJ2-1
clone size: -
CDR3 protein: CASSPIGTSGRDEQFF
CDR3 DNA: TGTGCCAGCAGCCCAATCGGGACTAGCGGGAGGGATGAGCAGTTCTTC

D gene: -
V gene: TRBV18
J gene: TRBJ2-2
clone size: few
CDR3 protein: CASSPLPGELFF
CDR3 DNA: TGTGCCAGCTCACCACTCCCCGGGGAGCTGTTTTTT

D gene: TRBD1
V gene: TRBV6-5
J gene: TRBJ2-1
clone size: -
CDR3 protein: CASSYRTGIYNEQFF
CDR3 DNA: TGTGCCAGCAGTTACCGGACAGGGATCTACAATGAGCAGTTCTTC

D gene: -
V gene: TRBV7-9
J gene: TRBJ1-4
clone size: -
CDR3 protein: CASSLGLGANEKLFF
CDR3 DNA: TGTGCCAGCAGCTTGGGGCTGGGAGCTAATGAAAAACTGTTTTTT

D gene: TRBD2
V gene: TRBV28
J gene: TRBJ2-5
clone size: -
CDR3 protein: CASSLAASGSKTQYF
CDR3 DNA: TGTGCCAGCAGTTTGGCGGCTAGCGGGAGTAAAACCCAGTACTTC

D gene: -
V gene: TRBV15
J gene: TRBJ1-2
clone size: few
CDR3 protein: CATSREIQDNYGYTF
CDR3 DNA: TGTGCCACCAGCAGAGAAATCCAGGACAACTATGGCTACACCTTC

D gene: TRBD1
V gene: TRBV12-5
J gene: TRBJ1-2
clone size: -
CDR3 protein: CASGLARDRRNYGYTF
CDR3 DNA: TGTGCTAGTGGTTTGGCCCGGGACAGGAGAAACTATGGCTACACCTTC

D gene: TRBD2
V gene: TRBV15
J gene: TRBJ2-2
clone size: -
CDR3 protein: CATSLGQRENTGELFF
CDR3 DNA: TGTGCCACCAGTCTGGGCCAGCGGGAGAACACCGGGGAGCTGTTTTTT

D gene: TRBD1
V gene: TRBV27
J gene: TRBJ1-3
clone size: -
CDR3 protein: CASSLSRGQGLSGNTIYF
CDR3 DNA: TGTGCCAGCAGTTTATCTCGGGGACAGGGACTCTCTGGAAACACCATATATTTT

D gene: TRBD1
V gene: TRBV28
J gene: TRBJ1-2
clone size: -
CDR3 protein: CASIPSGTALGDGYTF
CDR3 DNA: TGTGCCAGCATTCCCTCCGGGACAGCTTTGGGAGATGGCTACACCTTC

D gene: -
V gene: TRBV7-7
J gene: TRBJ2-2
clone size: -
CDR3 protein: CASSLALAGAGELFF
CDR3 DNA: TGTGCCAGCAGCTTAGCTCTAGCCGGTGCCGGGGAGCTGTTTTTT

D gene: -
V gene: TRBV27
J gene: TRBJ2-1
clone size: -
CDR3 protein: CASSESEPYNEQFF
CDR3 DNA: TGTGCCAGCAGCGAAAGCGAGCCTTACAATGAGCAGTTCTTC

D gene: TRBD1
V gene: TRBV2
J gene: TRBJ2-3
clone size: once
CDR3 protein: CASSDGPGQATDTQYF
CDR3 DNA: TGTGCCAGCAGTGACGGTCCGGGACAGGCCACAGATACGCAGTATTTT

D gene: TRBD2
V gene: TRBV4-2
J gene: TRBJ2-7
clone size: -
CDR3 protein: CASSQPGGNSEQYF
CDR3 DNA: TGTGCCAGCAGCCAACCGGGAGGGAATAGTGAGCAGTACTTC

D gene: TRBD2
V gene: TRBV5-4
J gene: TRBJ2-1
clone size: -
CDR3 protein: CASSLFSGSNGEQFF
CDR3 DNA: TGTGCCAGCAGCTTGTTTAGCGGGAGTAATGGTGAGCAGTTCTTC

D gene: -
V gene: TRBV23-1
J gene: TRBJ1-3
clone size: once
CDR3 protein: CASSQLPTHAPGNTIYF
CDR3 DNA: TGCGCCAGCAGTCAGCTCCCGACTCACGCGCCTGGAAACACCATATATTTT

D gene: -
V gene: TRBV28
J gene: TRBJ2-7
clone size: -
CDR3 protein: CASNLGDWPYEQYF
CDR3 DNA: TGTGCCAGCAACCTTGGGGACTGGCCCTACGAGCAGTACTTC

D gene: -
V gene: TRBV27
J gene: TRBJ1-2
clone size: -
CDR3 protein: CASSRQGMDGYTF
CDR3 DNA: TGTGCCAGCAGTAGGCAGGGGATGGATGGCTACACCTTC

D gene: TRBD1
V gene: TRBV5-1
J gene: TRBJ2-6
clone size: -
CDR3 protein: CASSLTGGFGANVLTF
CDR3 DNA: TGCGCCAGCAGCCTGACAGGGGGCTTTGGGGCCAACGTCCTGACTTTC

D gene: -
V gene: TRBV21-1
J gene: TRBJ1-2
clone size: -
CDR3 protein: CASKGTGDQSYGYTF
CDR3 DNA: TGTGCCAGCAAAGGGACAGGGGATCAGTCCTATGGCTACACCTTC

D gene: TRBD1
V gene: TRBV7-9
J gene: TRBJ2-7
clone size: -
CDR3 protein: CASSGRQGYEQYF
CDR3 DNA: TGTGCCAGCAGCGGACGACAGGGCTACGAGCAGTACTTC

D gene: -
V gene: TRBV18
J gene: TRBJ1-1
clone size: -
CDR3 protein: CASSRQENTEAFF
CDR3 DNA: TGTGCCAGCTCACGGCAGGAGAACACTGAAGCTTTCTTT

D gene: -
V gene: TRBV27
J gene: TRBJ2-2
clone size: -
CDR3 protein: CASSHQGGETGELFF
CDR3 DNA: TGTGCCAGCAGTCACCAGGGGGGCGAGACCGGGGAGCTGTTTTTT

D gene: TRBD2
V gene: TRBV18
J gene: TRBJ2-3
clone size: many
CDR3 protein: CASSQKALAGATDTQYF
CDR3 DNA: TGTGCCAGCTCACAAAAGGCCCTAGCGGGAGCCACAGATACGCAGTATTTT